The 8 T cell receptor beta chains below come from one sample, sequenced in a study of cytomegalovirus exposure and HLA in healthy donors. The PCR contained 60 Vbeta and 13 Jbeta primers. Assay used: immunoSEQ multiplex PCR; TCRdb lists only in-frame clones, some missing. The sample holds some 160,000 clones; 80% to 90% are singletons and the top ten take approximately 2.7%. Specimen: PBMCs. The receptor set was obtained from a boy aged 2 to 9 in good health and CMV-seronegative.

The V and J genes are TRBV7-9 and TRBJ1-4; no firm D call. CDR1 is SEHNR, CDR2 FQNEAQ, per germline (reference sequence). Deletions cut 10 bases from V and 10 bases from J, with 22 bases between. The CDR3 contains 14 residues. CDR3 DNA sequence: TGTGCCATACGCCCTCGGGAGGCTGGAGGAAAACTGTTTTTT. Translated: CAIRPREAGGKLFF. The full variable domain, completed using reference TRBV7-9 and TRBJ1-4, is DTGVSQNPRHKITKRGQNVTFRCDPISEHNRLYWYRQTLGQGPEFLTYFQNEAQLEKSRLLSDRFSAERPKGSFSTLEIQRTEQGDSAMYLCAIRPREAGGKLFFGSGTQLSVL.

The rearrangement uses TRBV11-3 and TRBJ2-5; TRBD1 matches 7 bases. This CDR3 spans 13 amino acids. Germline loops: CDR1 SGHNT, CDR2 YENEEA. Losses at the gene ends were 5 bases for V and 3 bases for J; bases not matched to a gene: 3. As DNA, the CDR3 is TGTGCCAGCAGCGTAACAGGGGAAGAGACCCAGTACTTC. It codes for CASSVTGEETQYF.

This chain uses TRBV6-6 with TRBJ2-7; 13 positions agree with TRBD2. After removal of 0 bases from V and 7 bases from J, the junction contained 6 bases not matched to a gene. Germline assignment: CDR1 MNHNY and CDR2 SVGAGI (reference sequence). CDR3 size: 16 residues. The CDR3 loop is CASSYSRQTSGGEQYF. The CDR3 nucleotides read TGTGCCAGCAGTTACTCCCGGCAGACTAGCGGGGGGGAGCAGTACTTC.

This clone was picked up one time. The chain couples TRBV7-9 to TRBJ2-1; possible D gene TRBD2, 6 bases. V dropped 5 bases and J dropped 6 bases, with 14 bases sitting between them. Germline values: CDR1 SEHNR, CDR2 FQNEAQ (reference sequence). CDR3 length: 14 residues. The CDR3 nucleotides are TGTGCCAGCAGCCCAACTAGCTCCGGCAATGAGCAGTTCTTC. It is translated as CASSPTSSGNEQFF.

The table lists this clone with a count of one. The chain couples TRBV7-9 to TRBJ2-7; the match to TRBD1 covers 8 bases. Germline V gene lookup returns CDR1 SEHNR and CDR2 FQNEAQ (reference sequence). V gave up 5 bases and J gave up 7 bases; unmatched junction bases: 13. This CDR3 has 15 amino acids. CDR3 sequence reads: CASSRADRGPGEQYF. In nucleotides, the CDR3 is TGTGCCAGCAGCCGAGCTGACAGGGGTCCGGGGGAGCAGTACTTC.

The chain has TRBV9 and TRBJ2-3; D may be TRBD2 (6 bases). Germline V CDR1 and CDR2: SGDLS, YYNGEE. The CDR3 length is 16 residues. Trimming stripped 2 bases from V and 2 bases from J, with 15 bases between. The CDR3 DNA reads as TGTGCCAGCAGCGTTTCGGAGGGAATTTTCACAGATACGCAGTATTTT. It encodes CASSVSEGIFTDTQYF.

V and J are TRBV6-1 and TRBJ1-2; possibly TRBD1 for D (6 bases). Germline CDR1 MNHNS, CDR2 SASEGT. With 1 base removed from V and 0 bases from J, the gap between germline ends came to 15 bases. The CDR3 contains 17 residues. Here the CDR3 DNA reads TGTGCCAGCAGTGAAGGGGCAGGGGACATTTCTAACTATGGCTACACCTTC. This codes for CASSEGAGDISNYGYTF.

This chain connects TRBV6-5 to TRBJ2-1; 8 positions agree with TRBD2. The CDR3 is made up of 15 amino acids. Germline assignment: CDR1 MNHEY and CDR2 SVGAGI. The ends lost 6 bases at V and 2 bases at J; junction bases unmatched: 6. In DNA, the CDR3 is TGTGCCAGCAGGCTAACTAGCGGACCCTACAATGAGCAGTTCTTC. Its translation is CASRLTSGPYNEQFF.